These 27 T cell receptor beta chains share one sample of origin, sequenced in a study of T-cell memory formation after mild COVID-19. TCRdb redid the calling of the 5' RACE reads with MiXCR, one entry per CDR3 protein. This repertoire shows 540,000 or so distinct CDR3 sequences, about a fifth found once; its top ten account for about 12%. Sequenced: PBMCs or a T cell subset sorted from them (not recorded which). The receptors here all came from an adult woman who had mild COVID-19 (a few samples of this study predate the infection). Cell type and time point are not known.

There are a few counts of this clonotype. V gene TRBV6-2 or TRBV6-3 combines with J gene TRBJ2-3; TRBD2 matches 8 bases. This CDR3 is built from 16 residues. Trimming at V came to 2 bases and at J to 2 bases, leaving 6 bases not matched to a gene. Germline CDR1 and CDR2: MNHEY and SVGEGT. CDR3 DNA: TGTGCCAGCAGTTACCCAGCGGGAGCCTACACAGATACGCAGTATTTT. The encoded protein is CASSYPAGAYTDTQYF.

There are a few counts of this clonotype. The V gene is TRBV6-5, the J gene TRBJ1-2, with D possibly being TRBD1 (5 bases). Trimming removed 2 bases from V and 1 base from J, with 8 bases in between. The CDR3 has 14 amino acids. CDR1 MNHEY and CDR2 SVGAGI come from the germline V gene. The chain's CDR3 is CASSYGGINYGYTF. For the CDR3, the DNA is TGTGCCAGCAGTTACGGGGGGATTAACTATGGCTACACCTTC.

The rearrangement joins TRBV24-1 to TRBJ2-1; D might be TRBD1 or TRBD2, each matching 5 bases. The CDR3 is made up of 15 amino acids. The germline V and J ends were trimmed by 6 bases and 2 bases, with 13 bases remaining between them. Germline loops: CDR1 KGHDR, CDR2 SFDVKD. Here the CDR3 DNA reads TGTGCCACCAGTTCCCGGGACCGCCCCTACAATGAGCAGTTCTTC. The encoded protein is CATSSRDRPYNEQFF.

The genes are TRBV11-3 and TRBJ1-1; perhaps TRBD1 as D (5 bases). The germline gives CDR1 SGHNT, CDR2 YENEEA. CDR3 length equals 14 residues. V lost 4 bases and J lost 4, with 13 bases in between. The CDR3 nucleotides are TGTGCCAGCAGCTCCCACGGGGGGACCACTGAAGCTTTCTTT. Translated, it gives CASSSHGGTTEAFF.

The chain links TRBV12-3 or TRBV12-4 to TRBJ1-1, with 11 bases fitting TRBD1. This CDR3 has 15 amino acids. Trimming at V came to 2 bases and at J to 7 bases, leaving 6 bases not matched to a gene. In nucleotides, the CDR3 is TGTGCCAGCAGTTTAAATGGACAGGGGGCAGTTGAAGCTTTCTTT. As protein: CASSLNGQGAVEAFF.

The chain employs TRBV20-1 and TRBJ2-5; 10 nucleotides align to TRBD2. The CDR3 is made up of 14 amino acids. CDR1 DFQATT and CDR2 SNEGSKA come from the germline V gene (reference sequence). V trimming: 1 base; J trimming: 7 bases; junction bases outside the gene matches: 6. CDR3 sequence (DNA): TGCAGTGCTAGAGGGCGACTAGCGGGCGGGACCCAGTACTTC. Its protein is CSARGRLAGGTQYF.

This clonotype has just one count. V gene TRBV20-1 combines with J gene TRBJ2-7, with a weak D call TRBD2 (5 bases). This CDR3 contains 15 residues. The V end was cut by 0 bases, the J end by 2 bases, with 14 bases between. In germline, CDR1 is DFQATT, CDR2 SNEGSKA (reference sequence). CDR3 loop: CSARETGRAAYEQYF. CDR3 nucleotide sequence: TGCAGTGCTAGAGAGACTGGGCGGGCCGCCTACGAGCAGTACTTC.

CDR3 sequence (DNA): TGTGCCAGCAGCGTAGCTCCCAGCGGGACTGGTACCGGGGAGCTGTTTTTT. It translates to CASSVAPSGTGTGELFF. The chain recombines TRBV9 with TRBJ2-2, with 7 nucleotides matching TRBD2. The CDR3 contains 17 residues. Germline values: CDR1 SGDLS, CDR2 YYNGEE. Germline trimming cut 0 bases from V and 5 bases from J; bases unmatched to any gene: 10.

This chain joins TRBV4-3 and TRBJ2-7; 9 bases line up with TRBD2. The CDR3 covers 18 residues. Germline lookup yields CDR1 LGHNA and CDR2 YSLEER. After removal of 0 bases from V and 3 bases from J, the junction contained 12 bases not matched to a gene. This CDR3 is CASSQEGTSPTGLYEQYF. DNA for the CDR3: TGCGCCAGCAGCCAAGAAGGGACTAGCCCAACCGGTCTCTACGAGCAGTACTTC.

The rearrangement uses TRBV7-9 and TRBJ2-7; TRBD2 is a possible D gene (6 bases). V lost 4 bases, J lost 2 bases, and 12 bases lay in between. The CDR3 contains 14 residues. Per the germline V gene, CDR1 is SEHNR and CDR2 is FQNEAQ (reference sequence). CDR3 sequence: CASSSRDSTYEQYF. As DNA, the CDR3 is TGTGCCAGCAGCTCCCGGGACTCGACCTACGAGCAGTACTTC.

This chain connects TRBV20-1 to TRBJ2-7, with D hard to call. This CDR3 comprises 15 residues. Germline values: CDR1 DFQATT, CDR2 SNEGSKA (reference sequence). V lost 1 base and J lost 0, with 13 bases in between. The CDR3 sequence is CSARADKLSSYEQYF. The CDR3 nucleotides read TGCAGTGCTAGAGCCGACAAGCTTAGCTCCTACGAGCAGTACTTC.

This clonotype was observed a handful of times. The chain uses TRBV3-1 and TRBJ2-1, with TRBD2 matching 7 bases. Germline V gene sequence: CDR1 LGHDT, CDR2 YNNKEL (reference sequence). This CDR3 is 12 amino acids long. V shed 5 bases, J shed 7 bases, and the junction held 2 bases outside the gene matches. CDR3 in amino acids: CASSGGGNEQFF. The CDR3 DNA sequence: TGTGCCAGCAGCGGGGGGGGAAATGAGCAGTTCTTC.

The sample holds a few counts of this clonotype. The gene calls are TRBV12-3 or TRBV12-4 and TRBJ1-5; D unclear. There are 16 residues in the CDR3. V lost 6 bases and J lost 0, with 15 bases in between. CDR3: CASRPRTSGSNQPQHF. CDR3 bases: TGTGCCAGCAGACCTCGCACCTCAGGTAGCAATCAGCCCCAGCATTTT.

The chain has TRBV2 and TRBJ1-1; D possibly corresponds to TRBD1 (5 bases). This CDR3 contains 14 residues. V was trimmed by 4 bases and J by 4 bases, leaving 13 bases between them. CDR1 and CDR2 from the germline V gene are SNHLY and FYNNEI. The CDR3 coding sequence is TGTGCCAGCAGTGGCGCCAGGGTTGTCACTGAAGCTTTCTTT. This translates into CASSGARVVTEAFF.

There are a few counts of this clonotype. The rearrangement uses TRBV5-1 and TRBJ1-4, with TRBD1 as a possible D gene (6 bases). Germline CDR1 and CDR2: SGHRS and YFSETQ. The CDR3 has 16 residues. V was pared by 4 bases and J by 0 bases, with 13 bases between. The CDR3 spells CASSIDRRSTNEKLFF. The CDR3 DNA sequence: TGCGCCAGCAGCATCGACAGGCGATCAACTAATGAAAAACTGTTTTTT. Complete variable domain (other parts from reference TRBV5-1 and TRBJ1-4): KAGVTQTPRYLIKTRGQQVTLSCSPISGHRSVSWYQQTPGQGLQFLFEYFSETQRNKGNFPGRFSGRQFSNSRSEMNVSTLELGDSALYLCASSIDRRSTNEKLFFGSGTQLSVL.

In its sample, this clonotype was seen many times. V is TRBV12-3 or TRBV12-4 and J is TRBJ1-5; 10 nucleotides agree with TRBD1. CDR3 length: 15 residues. J was trimmed by 3 bases and V by 6 bases; bases with no gene match: 5. The chain's CDR3 is CASSLDRGTNQPQHF. For the CDR3, the DNA is TGTGCCAGCAGCTTGGACAGGGGGACCAATCAGCCCCAGCATTTT.

This clonotype showed up just a few times. This rearrangement joins TRBV29-1 to TRBJ2-1; TRBD1 agrees at 7 bases. With V trimmed by 5 bases and J by 5 bases, 3 bases remained unmatched. Germline assignment: CDR1 SQVTM and CDR2 ANQGSEA. The CDR3 sequence is 12 residues long. The CDR3 region is CSVPGQHNEQFF. The CDR3 DNA is TGCAGCGTTCCGGGACAGCACAATGAGCAGTTCTTC.

This clonotype was seen only a few times. The rearrangement links TRBV3-1 to TRBJ2-7; 10 nucleotides line up with TRBD2. There are 16 residues in the CDR3. Losses at the gene ends were 5 bases for V and 3 bases for J; bases not matched to a gene: 10. Looked up from germline, CDR1 is LGHDT and CDR2 is YNNKEL (reference sequence). CDR3: CASSVRSGRAFYEQYF. The CDR3 DNA reads as TGTGCCAGCAGCGTCCGGAGCGGGAGGGCCTTCTACGAGCAGTACTTC.

V is TRBV6-2 or TRBV6-3 and J is TRBJ2-3; 11 positions match TRBD1. Germline lookup yields CDR1 MNHEY and CDR2 SVGEGT. The CDR3 is 16 residues long. The V segment lost 0 bases and the J segment 4 bases; nucleotides outside the gene matches: 3. CDR3 in DNA: TGTGCCAGCAGTTACTCCCCGGGACAGGGGGCAGATACGCAGTATTTT. It is translated as CASSYSPGQGADTQYF.

The chain uses TRBV6-6 and TRBJ1-2, with D unresolved. V lost 0 bases and J lost 6, with 11 bases in between. The germline V gene encodes CDR1 MNHNY and CDR2 SVGAGI (reference sequence). The CDR3 has 14 amino acids. CDR3 sequence: CASSYSNRVDGYTF. The CDR3 DNA sequence: TGTGCCAGCAGTTACTCGAATAGGGTGGATGGCTACACCTTC.

The sample holds many counts of this clonotype. The CDR3 protein is CSALVSYNEQFF. CDR3 coding DNA: TGCAGTGCCCTGGTCTCCTACAATGAGCAGTTCTTC. The chain carries TRBV20-1 and TRBJ2-1; D unclear. The germline CDR1 and CDR2 sequences are DFQATT and SNEGSKA (reference sequence). The CDR3 runs to 12 residues. The V end lost 6 bases, the J end lost 0 bases, and 6 bases lay between the germline ends.

This chain uses TRBV5-1 with TRBJ2-3; perhaps TRBD2 as D (6 bases). This CDR3 has 15 residues. V was pared by 0 bases and J by 6 bases, with 14 bases between. Germline V gives CDR1 SGHRS, CDR2 YFSETQ. The CDR3 reads CASSLGFPSEDTQYF. The CDR3 DNA follows: TGCGCCAGCAGCTTGGGGTTCCCTAGCGAGGATACGCAGTATTTT. The whole variable domain, filled in from reference TRBV5-1 and TRBJ2-3, reads KAGVTQTPRYLIKTRGQQVTLSCSPISGHRSVSWYQQTPGQGLQFLFEYFSETQRNKGNFPGRFSGRQFSNSRSEMNVSTLELGDSALYLCASSLGFPSEDTQYFGPGTRLTVL.

The chain is built from TRBV7-9 and TRBJ1-2; D call uncertain. V gave up 5 bases and J gave up 8 bases, with 18 bases separating them. The CDR3 runs to 14 residues. Germline loops: CDR1 SEHNR, CDR2 FQNEAQ (reference sequence). As DNA, the CDR3 is TGTGCCAGCAGCCGAATAGAGGGTTCTTACGGCTACACCTTC. Translating it yields CASSRIEGSYGYTF.

This clonotype was seen a few times. The chain employs TRBV12-3 or TRBV12-4 and TRBJ2-1, with 8 nucleotides matching TRBD1. The trim removed 5 bases at V and 3 bases at J, leaving 6 bases unmatched. The length of the CDR3 is 15 residues. The CDR3 DNA is TGTGCCAGCAGTGACACAGGGGGAGTCTACAATGAGCAGTTCTTC. Protein: CASSDTGGVYNEQFF.

The genes are TRBV14 and TRBJ1-2; no firm D call. Germline CDR1 SGHDN, CDR2 FVKESK. CDR3 length: 11 amino acids. V lost 5 bases, J lost 6 bases, and 7 bases lay in between. The DNA of the CDR3 is TGTGCCAGCAGCACTCTCCATGGCTACACCTTC. Amino acids: CASSTLHGYTF.

V and J are TRBV5-1 and TRBJ2-5; tentative D call: TRBD2 (6 bases). CDR1 and CDR2 (germline): SGHRS, YFSETQ. This CDR3 has 15 residues. V shed 0 bases and J shed 4 bases, with 13 bases lying between them. The CDR3 DNA follows: TGCGCCAGCAGCTTGGATGGGGGGAAAGGAGAGACCCAGTACTTC. Protein: CASSLDGGKGETQYF.

The CDR3 nucleotides read TGTGCCAGCAGTTCGGGACTAGCGGGATGGGAGCAGTTCTTC. Protein sequence: CASSSGLAGWEQFF. The chain links TRBV6-5 to TRBJ2-1; 13 positions agree with TRBD2. CDR1 and CDR2 (germline): MNHEY, SVGAGI. After removal of 4 bases from V and 10 bases from J, the junction contained 4 bases not matched to a gene. The CDR3 consists of 14 residues.